The TCR beta chain described here comes from a study of OX40 agonist ivuxolimab in advanced cancers. Study-level points and caveats: Clonal expansion in partial responders at 0.1-3.0 mg/kg ranked among the lowest.

TCRdb's copy holds only in-frame clones and misses some; the assay was immunoSEQ multiplex PCR. The sample has about 54,000 clones, more than 85% seen once. CDR3 size: 13 residues. V lost 5 bases and J 4 bases, leaving 11 bases between the germline ends. Looked up from germline, CDR1 is SGHAT and CDR2 is FQNNGV. A note on this clone: Its antigen is not identified.

The chain has TRBV11-2 and TRBJ1-1; perhaps TRBD1 as D (5 bases). This TCR was recovered from an adult with an advanced solid tumor such as melanoma, head and neck, liver or kidney cancer. The sequenced sample was CD4+ or CD8+ T cells sorted from blood, obtained in a trial of the OX40 agonist ivuxolimab. The CDR3 DNA is TGTGCCAGCAGCCTCGGGACTAGCACTGAAGCTTTCTTT. This gives the protein CASSLGTSTEAFF.